This T cell receptor (beta chain) was identified during a study of shared clonotypes between healthy human individuals. The assay was immunoSEQ multiplex PCR, and TCRdb's table has in-frame clones only and misses some. The sample lists about 980,000 clones, over 75% occurring once. Trimming cost V 0 bases and J 6 bases, with 9 bases left between them. CDR1 and CDR2 from the germline V gene are SGHDT and YYEEEE. The CDR3 loop spans 14 amino acids. The rearrangement uses TRBV5-6 and TRBJ2-2; D call uncertain. This TCR was recovered from a man in his late teens or twenties in good health. Sequencing used memory CD4+ T cells sorted from blood. Sample subset: CD45RA-negative fraction. The CDR3 DNA sequence: TGTGCCAGCAGCTTGGCCGATCTCCCCGGGGAGCTGTTTTTT. This translates into CASSLADLPGELFF.